One and the same sample provided the 8 T cell receptor beta chains below, sequenced in a study of blood T cell repertoires in COVID-19. The table came from immunoSEQ multiplex PCR; TCRdb's copy has only in-frame clones and leaves some out. The sample records under 200,000 clones, less than 90% being singletons. What was sequenced was peripheral blood. These receptors came from a man between 65 and 80 years old with active or convalescent COVID-19.

This chain joins TRBV9 and TRBJ1-2, with D unclear. Germline CDR1 is SGDLS and CDR2 is YYNGEE. The CDR3 totals 12 residues. V lost 4 bases and J lost 7, with 11 bases in between. The CDR3 region is CASSITDGGYTF. Here the CDR3 DNA reads TGTGCCAGCAGCATAACAGATGGTGGCTACACCTTC.

The genes are TRBV28 and TRBJ1-2, with D unclear. V lost 8 bases and J 4 bases, leaving 14 bases between the germline ends. The germline V gene has CDR1 MDHEN and CDR2 SYDVKM. The CDR3 spans 13 residues. The CDR3 here is CASGTPAGYGYTF. DNA of the CDR3: TGTGCCAGCGGCACACCAGCGGGCTATGGCTACACCTTC.

The rearrangement uses TRBV6-2 or TRBV6-3 and TRBJ2-1, with 8 bases that match TRBD2. CDR3 length equals 16 residues. The ends lost 4 bases at V and 6 bases at J; junction bases unmatched: 11. The germline V gene encodes CDR1 MNHEY and CDR2 SVGEGT. The CDR3 here is CASSSRRLAPGNEQFF. The CDR3 coding sequence is TGTGCCAGCAGTTCCAGGCGACTAGCGCCAGGCAATGAGCAGTTCTTC.

The chain uses TRBV2 and TRBJ1-2, with D unclear. CDR3 length equals 14 residues. Germline CDR1 reads SNHLY; CDR2 reads FYNNEI. The germline V and J ends were trimmed by 2 bases and 4 bases, with 11 bases remaining between them. CDR3 sequence (DNA): TGTGCCAGCAGTGAATTTTCAGATACCTATGGCTACACCTTC. Protein product: CASSEFSDTYGYTF. Looking up the rest from reference TRBV2 and TRBJ1-2 gives the full variable domain: EPEVTQTPSHQVTQMGQEVILRCVPISNHLYFYWYRQILGQKVEFLVSFYNNEISEKSEIFDDQFSVERPDGSNFTLKIRSTKLEDSAMYFCASSEFSDTYGYTFGSGTRLTVV.

The CDR3, as DNA: TGTGCCAGCAGCGTAGCCGACGGGCGGGCTGGAAACACCATATATTTT. Translation gives CASSVADGRAGNTIYF. The rearrangement uses TRBV9 and TRBJ1-3; the D is unclear. The germline CDR1 and CDR2 sequences are SGDLS and YYNGEE. The CDR3 has 16 amino acids. The V end lost 0 bases, the J end lost 2 bases, and 12 bases lay between the germline ends.

The rearrangement links TRBV7-9 to TRBJ2-3, with D possibly being TRBD1 (6 bases). The V gene lost 1 base and the J gene lost 8 bases, with 13 bases spanning the gap. Germline CDR1 reads SEHNR; CDR2 reads FQNEAQ (reference sequence). This CDR3 is built from 14 residues. CDR3 residues: CASSLGAGAVTQYF. CDR3 DNA sequence: TGTGCCAGCAGCTTAGGGGCAGGGGCGGTTACGCAGTATTTT.

The V call is TRBV5-1, the J call TRBJ2-2; TRBD1 agrees at 9 bases. Germline CDR1 is SGHRS and CDR2 is YFSETQ. There are 15 residues in the CDR3. The J segment lost 7 bases and the V segment lost 0 bases, leaving 4 bases of the junction unmatched. The CDR3 DNA is TGCGCCAGCAGCTTGGGGGACAGGGATGTCGGGGAGCTGTTTTTT. This encodes CASSLGDRDVGELFF.

CDR3 coding DNA: TGTGCCAGCAGCTTGGGACTAGCGGGAGGGCTTAATAATGAGCAGTTCTTC. The encoded protein is CASSLGLAGGLNNEQFF. The V gene is TRBV7-2, the J gene TRBJ2-1, with 16 bases aligning to TRBD2. CDR3 length equals 17 residues. Germline V gives CDR1 SGHTA, CDR2 FQGNSA. Unmatched junction bases numbered 6, after V lost 3 bases and J lost 7 bases.